This record looks at one TCR beta chain sequence and its context. The data derive from a study of control samples from healthy donors and cancer patients. The CDR3 totals 15 residues. Germline CDR1 GTSNPN, CDR2 SVGIG (reference sequence). J lost 5 bases, V lost 2 bases, and 5 bases had no gene match. Profiling relied on immunoSEQ multiplex PCR, and the TCRdb table lists in-frame clones only, not all of them. Seen here are tens of thousands of clones, 91% observed once, and the top ten hold roughly 12%. The rearrangement uses TRBV30 and TRBJ1-6, with 8 bases that match TRBD1. The sequencing input was PBMCs. The TCR comes from a man aged 50-60 years with lung cancer. This chain's CDR3 is CAWSFEDRDNSPLHF. The CDR3 coding sequence is TGTGCCTGGAGTTTCGAGGACAGGGATAATTCACCCCTCCACTTT.